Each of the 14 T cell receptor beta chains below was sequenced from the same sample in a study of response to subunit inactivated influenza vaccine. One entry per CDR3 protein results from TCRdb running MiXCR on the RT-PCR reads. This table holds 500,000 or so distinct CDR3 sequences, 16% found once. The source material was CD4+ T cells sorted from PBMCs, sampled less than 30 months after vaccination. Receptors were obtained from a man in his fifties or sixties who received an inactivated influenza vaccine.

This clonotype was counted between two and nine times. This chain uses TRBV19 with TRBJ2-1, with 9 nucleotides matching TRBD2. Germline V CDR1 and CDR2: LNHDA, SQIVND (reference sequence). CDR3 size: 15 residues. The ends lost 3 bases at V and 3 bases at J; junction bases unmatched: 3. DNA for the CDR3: TGTGCCAGTAGTATGCGGGAGGGCCTCTACAATGAGCAGTTCTTC. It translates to CASSMREGLYNEQFF.

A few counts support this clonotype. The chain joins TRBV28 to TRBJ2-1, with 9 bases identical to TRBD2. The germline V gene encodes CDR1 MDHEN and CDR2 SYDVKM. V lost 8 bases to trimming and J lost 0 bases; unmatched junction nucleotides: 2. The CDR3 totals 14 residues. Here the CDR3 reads CASLSGSSYNEQFF. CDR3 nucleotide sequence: TGTGCCAGCCTTAGCGGGAGCTCCTACAATGAGCAGTTCTTC.

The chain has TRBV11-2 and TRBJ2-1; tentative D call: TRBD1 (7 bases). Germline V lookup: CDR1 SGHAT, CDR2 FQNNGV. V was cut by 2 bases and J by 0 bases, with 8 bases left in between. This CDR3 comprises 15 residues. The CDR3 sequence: CASSLQGGSYNEQFF. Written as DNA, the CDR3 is TGTGCCAGCAGCTTACAGGGGGGCTCCTACAATGAGCAGTTCTTC.

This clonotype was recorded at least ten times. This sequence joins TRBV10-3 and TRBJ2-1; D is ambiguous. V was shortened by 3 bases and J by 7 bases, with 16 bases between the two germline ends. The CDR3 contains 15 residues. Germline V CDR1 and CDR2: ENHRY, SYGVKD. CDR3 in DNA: TGTGCCATCAGTGAAAGTTCTACTACCGGGAATGAGCAGTTCTTC. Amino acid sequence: CAISESSTTGNEQFF.

The CDR3, as DNA: TGTGCCAGCAGCTTCGGACAGGAGTCCTCCTACGAGCAGTACTTC. This sequence encodes CASSFGQESSYEQYF. This sequence joins TRBV5-4 and TRBJ2-7; the match to TRBD1 covers 7 bases. The CDR3 has 15 amino acids. Trimming removed 2 bases from V and 0 bases from J; junction bases left unmatched: 5. Germline V lookup: CDR1 SGHNT, CDR2 YYREEE (reference sequence). The whole variable domain, filled in from reference TRBV5-4 and TRBJ2-7, reads ETGVTQSPTHLIKTRGQQVTLRCSSQSGHNTVSWYQQALGQGPQFIFQYYREEENGRGNFPPRFSGLQFPNYSSELNVNALELDDSALYLCASSFGQESSYEQYFGPGTRLTVT.

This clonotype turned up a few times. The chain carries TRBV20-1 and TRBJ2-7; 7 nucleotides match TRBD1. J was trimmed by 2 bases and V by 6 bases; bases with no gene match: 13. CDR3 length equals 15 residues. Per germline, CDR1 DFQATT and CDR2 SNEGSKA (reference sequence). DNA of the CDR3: TGCAGTGCCCTAGGTACACAGGGGATTACCTACGAGCAGTACTTC. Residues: CSALGTQGITYEQYF.

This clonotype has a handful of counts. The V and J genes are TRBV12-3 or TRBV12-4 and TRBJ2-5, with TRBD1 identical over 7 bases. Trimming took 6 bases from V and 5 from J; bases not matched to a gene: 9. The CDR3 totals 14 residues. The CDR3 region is CASSPTGVRETQYF. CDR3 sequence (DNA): TGTGCCAGCAGCCCAACAGGGGTCCGGGAGACCCAGTACTTC.

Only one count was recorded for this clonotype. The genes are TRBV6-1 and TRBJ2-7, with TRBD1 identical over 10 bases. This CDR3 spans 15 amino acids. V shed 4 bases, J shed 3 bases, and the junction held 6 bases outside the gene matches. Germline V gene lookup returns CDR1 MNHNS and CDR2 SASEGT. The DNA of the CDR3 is TGTGCCAGCAGTGGGGGGGACAGGGGAATCTACGAGCAGTACTTC. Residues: CASSGGDRGIYEQYF.

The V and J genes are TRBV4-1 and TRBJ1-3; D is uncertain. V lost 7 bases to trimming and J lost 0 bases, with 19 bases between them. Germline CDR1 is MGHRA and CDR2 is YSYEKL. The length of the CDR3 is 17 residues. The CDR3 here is CASKSGLGQSSGNTIYF. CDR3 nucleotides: TGCGCCAGCAAATCAGGTCTCGGCCAATCCTCTGGAAACACCATATATTTT.

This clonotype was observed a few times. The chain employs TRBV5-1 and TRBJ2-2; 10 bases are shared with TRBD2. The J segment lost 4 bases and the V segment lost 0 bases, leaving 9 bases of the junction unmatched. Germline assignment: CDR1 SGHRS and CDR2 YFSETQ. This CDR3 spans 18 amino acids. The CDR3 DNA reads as TGCGCCAGCAGCTTGGCGTCTAGCGGGAGAACACGCACCGGGGAGCTGTTTTTT. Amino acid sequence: CASSLASSGRTRTGELFF.

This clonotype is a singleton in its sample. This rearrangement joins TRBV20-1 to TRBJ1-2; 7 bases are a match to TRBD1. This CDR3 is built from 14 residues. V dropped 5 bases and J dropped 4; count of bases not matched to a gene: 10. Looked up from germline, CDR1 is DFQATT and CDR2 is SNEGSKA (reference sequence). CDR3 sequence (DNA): TGCAGTGCTTCCCTCGACAGGGCCGGCTATGGCTACACCTTC. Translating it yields CSASLDRAGYGYTF.

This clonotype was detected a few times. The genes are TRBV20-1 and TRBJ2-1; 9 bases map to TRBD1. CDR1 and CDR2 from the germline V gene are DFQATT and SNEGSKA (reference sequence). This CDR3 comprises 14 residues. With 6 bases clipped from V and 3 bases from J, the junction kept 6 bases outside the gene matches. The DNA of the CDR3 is TGCAGTGCGAAACAGGGGGCGATCTACAATGAGCAGTTCTTC. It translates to CSAKQGAIYNEQFF.

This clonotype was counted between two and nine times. For the CDR3, the DNA is TGCGCCAGCAGAATAGGGGACACCTACGAGCAGTACTTC. Translating gives CASRIGDTYEQYF. The chain employs TRBV5-1 and TRBJ2-7; D perhaps matches TRBD1 (6 bases). V lost 5 bases, J lost 2 bases, and 11 bases lay in between. The CDR3 length is 13 residues. Germline V gene data show CDR1 as SGHRS and CDR2 as YFSETQ.

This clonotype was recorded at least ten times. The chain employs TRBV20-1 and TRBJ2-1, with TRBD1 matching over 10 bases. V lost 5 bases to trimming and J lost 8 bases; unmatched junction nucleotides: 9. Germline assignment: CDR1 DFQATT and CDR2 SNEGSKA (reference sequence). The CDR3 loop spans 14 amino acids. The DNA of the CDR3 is TGCAGTGCTCTGTCGACAGGGGGCCGGTATGAGCAGTTCTTC. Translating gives CSALSTGGRYEQFF.